The present entry profiles one T cell receptor beta chain with its context. Profiled with immunoSEQ multiplex PCR; TCRdb holds only in-frame clones, not every one. In the table there are tens of thousands of clones, around 93% of which are singletons. The source of the sample is a study of T cell changes during pregnancy in multiple sclerosis. V lost 6 bases to trimming and J lost 6 bases; unmatched junction nucleotides: 4. The CDR3 consists of 14 residues. Germline values: CDR1 MNHEY, CDR2 SVGAGI. The sample here was CD4+ T cells from peripheral blood mononuclear cells, taken after pregnancy. The TCR comes from a female donor with multiple sclerosis, enrolled in a pregnancy study. The chain couples TRBV6-5 to TRBJ1-4, with 10 bases lining up with TRBD1. CDR3 coding DNA: TGTGCCAGCAGGCGGACAGGGGGGGATGAAAAACTGTTTTTT. This translates into CASRRTGGDEKLFF.